This TCR beta chain was documented in a study of tumor-infiltrating lymphocytes in localized non-small cell lung cancer. This table comes from immunoSEQ multiplex PCR, and its TCRdb copy is limited to in-frame clones, with some not included. The table has roughly 9,100 clones, roughly four fifths seen once. This clone has just a few counts. This CDR3 region has 13 residues. The germline V gene has CDR1 SGHNT and CDR2 YYREEE (reference sequence). The V end lost 0 bases, the J end lost 9 bases, and 10 bases lay between the germline ends. The TCR originated in a human donor with non-small cell lung cancer. The sequencing input was uninvolved lung tissue not adjacent to the tumor. The rearrangement joins TRBV5-4 to TRBJ1-5; D gene unclear. CDR3 protein: CASSLDEGRPQHF. CDR3 DNA: TGTGCCAGCAGCTTGGATGAGGGAAGGCCCCAGCATTTT.